Listed below are T cell receptor beta chains from one sample, sequenced in a study of human T cells and chemical hapten exposure. TCRdb reprocessed the RACE reads via MiXCR and lists one record per CDR3 protein. The sample has about 120,000 distinct CDR3 sequences; approximately 13% are singletons. The sequencing used whole blood, collected in connection with sensitization to the hapten diphenylcyclopropenone (DPC). These TCRs come from a woman under 30 with alopecia areata. Some clones in this sample may be carry-over from other donors' samples. CDR3s include the opening cysteine and the closing phenylalanine or tryptophan. The D gene is left open where the match is weak. Clone sizes are given selectively: once, few, many, or a class where the clone is expanded.

J gene	V gene	clone size	D gene	CDR3 DNA	CDR3 protein
TRBJ2-2	TRBV3-1	few	.	TGTGCCAGCAGCCAAGTTGCGGGGACCGGGGAGCTGTTTTTT	CASSQVAGTGELFF
TRBJ2-6	TRBV6-5	few	.	TGTGCCAGCAGTGCCGGGACCAGCGGGGCCAACGTCCTGACTTTC	CASSAGTSGANVLTF
TRBJ1-6	TRBV9	.	.	TGTGCCAGCAGCATTAGGGCAGATAATTCACCCCTCCACTTT	CASSIRADNSPLHF
TRBJ1-5	TRBV29-1	many	.	TGCAGCGTTGGGGACTCACCGAGCCAGCCCCAGCATTTT	CSVGDSPSQPQHF
TRBJ1-5	TRBV6-5	.	.	TGTGCCAGCAGTAGAGATCAGACCAATCAGCCCCAGCATTTT	CASSRDQTNQPQHF
TRBJ2-7	TRBV4-1	.	.	TGCGCCAGCAGCCAAGATTGGGCAGACGAGCAGTACTTC	CASSQDWADEQYF
TRBJ1-1	TRBV4-3	.	TRBD1	TGCGCCAGCAGCAAAGACAGGGCAATGAACACTGAAGCTTTCTTT	CASSKDRAMNTEAFF
TRBJ2-3	TRBV7-2	many	TRBD2	TGTGCCAGCAGCCCGACTAGCGGATTCACAGATACGCAGTATTTT	CASSPTSGFTDTQYF
TRBJ1-1	TRBV10-3	.	TRBD1	TGTGCCATCGCCGAGGGGGCCGGGACTGAAGCTTTCTTT	CAIAEGAGTEAFF
TRBJ1-1	TRBV3-1	many	.	TGTGCCAGCAGCCAAGAATCAAGGACATGGAACACTGAAGCTTTCTTT	CASSQESRTWNTEAFF
TRBJ2-3	TRBV20-1	few	TRBD1	TGCAGTGCTAGTGAGATGTGGACAGGGGGCACAGATACGCAGTATTTT	CSASEMWTGGTDTQYF
TRBJ1-6	TRBV12-3/TRBV12-4	medium-sized	TRBD1	TGTGCCAGCAGAGCCGGACAGGGGTGGAATTCACCCCTCCACTTT	CASRAGQGWNSPLHF
TRBJ1-1	TRBV5-1	.	.	TGCGCCAGCAGCACCCAGGCCTCGAACACTGAAGCTTTCTTT	CASSTQASNTEAFF
TRBJ1-1	TRBV20-1	few	TRBD1	TGCAGTGCTAGAGCCCGGGACAGGGGGCTGCGCTGGGGAAACACTGAAGCTTTCTTT	CSARARDRGLRWGNTEAFF
TRBJ1-1	TRBV4-3	few	.	TGCGCCAGCAGCCAAGATCGACAGCCCCGAGATGTGTTTTTTTGGAACACTGAAGCTTTCTTT	CASSQDRQPRDVFFWNTEAFF
TRBJ2-5	TRBV11-2	few	TRBD2	TGTGCCAGCAGCTTAGATGGGACTAGCCAAGAGACCCAGTACTTC	CASSLDGTSQETQYF
TRBJ2-1	TRBV5-5	.	TRBD2	TGTGCCAGCAGGGAAAGACTAGCGGGGGGTTACAATGAGCAGTTCTTC	CASRERLAGGYNEQFF
TRBJ2-5	TRBV4-1	few	TRBD2	TGCGCCAGCAGCCACCCGGCTAGCGGGGGACAAGAGACCCAGTACTTC	CASSHPASGGQETQYF
TRBJ2-3	TRBV7-2	.	.	TGTGCCAGCGCCCGGGTCTTCACAGATACGCAGTATTTT	CASARVFTDTQYF
TRBJ2-1	TRBV6-2/TRBV6-3	many	TRBD1	TGTGCCAGCAGTTACGTCCGGACAGGCTACAATGAGCAGTTCTTC	CASSYVRTGYNEQFF
TRBJ2-5	TRBV25-1	many	TRBD2	TGTGCCAGCAGTGAATATGAGCTAGCGGGGGCCAGGGAGACCCAGTACTTC	CASSEYELAGARETQYF
TRBJ1-1	TRBV7-9	many	TRBD1	TGTGCCAGCAGCTTCACAGGGGGTGATAGTGTCTTT	CASSFTGGDSVF
TRBJ1-1	TRBV12-3/TRBV12-4	few	.	TGTGCCAGCAGTTTGGCAGGTCTAGGGACTGAAGCTTTCTTT	CASSLAGLGTEAFF
TRBJ1-1	TRBV3-1	.	.	TGTGCCAGCAGCCACCTAGCCCCGGGTTCTGAAGCTTTCTTT	CASSHLAPGSEAFF
TRBJ1-2	TRBV20-1	.	.	TGCAGTGCTGGGGTGCCAGCTAACTATGGCTACACCTTC	CSAGVPANYGYTF
TRBJ1-2	TRBV20-1	few	.	TGCAGTGCTAGTCTCGGGGGCTATGGCTACACCTTC	CSASLGGYGYTF
TRBJ2-1	TRBV7-2	.	.	TGTGCCAGCAGCCCAGATCAAATGGATGAGCAGTTCTTC	CASSPDQMDEQFF
TRBJ2-1	TRBV9	once	TRBD1	TGTGCCAGCACCCCAGGGGGTCAGACCTACAATGAGCAGTTCTTC	CASTPGGQTYNEQFF
TRBJ2-5	TRBV10-3	few	.	TGTGCCATCAGTGCGGGGAACCAAGAGACCCAGTACTTC	CAISAGNQETQYF
TRBJ1-2	TRBV7-2	.	TRBD1	TGTGCCAGCAGCTCCGTGGGACAGGGGGATGGCTACACCTTC	CASSSVGQGDGYTF
TRBJ2-5	TRBV7-2	few	TRBD1	TGTGCCAGCAGCTTAGATCTGAGGGGGCCTGAGGAGACCCAGTACTTC	CASSLDLRGPEETQYF
TRBJ2-7	TRBV28	.	.	TGTGCCAGCGGATATCTCACCTCCTACGAGCAGTACTTC	CASGYLTSYEQYF
TRBJ2-1	TRBV9	many	.	TGTGCCAGCAGCGTAGAGCCAGGGGGGTTCTACAATGAGCAGTTCTTC	CASSVEPGGFYNEQFF
TRBJ2-5	TRBV27	few	.	TGTGCCAGCAGTTCACGAGTAGGGCAGGGGTCAGAGACCCAGTACTTC	CASSSRVGQGSETQYF
TRBJ1-5	TRBV4-3	.	.	TGCGCCAGCAGCCAATTTAGACAGGAGGGTCAGCCCCAGCATTTT	CASSQFRQEGQPQHF
TRBJ2-1	TRBV6-2/TRBV6-3	many	.	TGTGCCAGCAGCCTCCGCGGCCGGGTAGGGATGGCCTACAATGAGCAGTTCTTC	CASSLRGRVGMAYNEQFF
TRBJ1-1	TRBV30	many	TRBD1	TGTGCCTGGCGGGACAGGGTGAACACTGAAGCTTTCTTT	CAWRDRVNTEAFF
TRBJ1-2	TRBV4-1	many	.	TGCGCCAGCAGCCAAGGACTATTGGGCCTTAACTATGGCTACACCTTC	CASSQGLLGLNYGYTF
TRBJ2-1	TRBV4-3	.	TRBD2	TGCGCCAGCAGCTCGTTAAGCGGGGGTCCCAACAATGAGCAGTTCTTC	CASSSLSGGPNNEQFF
TRBJ2-1	TRBV5-8	few	.	TGTGCCAGCAGCTTGACAGGGTCGCACAATGAGCAGTTCTTC	CASSLTGSHNEQFF
TRBJ2-1	TRBV4-3	many	.	TGCGCCAGCAGCCAAGATAGGATAGGGGGGAGTGAGCAGTTCTTC	CASSQDRIGGSEQFF